The 22 T cell receptor beta chains given below trace back to one sample, sequenced in a study of CD8 T cells in Susac syndrome. Reverse transcription of about 0.5 to 1 ug RNA was carried out with random hexamers. In TCRdb, the immunoSEQ multiplex PCR reads were re-called with MiXCR into one record per CDR3 protein. The data show roughly 70,000 distinct CDR3 sequences, 96% seen once. Sequencing used CD4+ T cells from PBMCs. The receptors shown here come from a human donor with multiple sclerosis.

The V call is TRBV5-1, the J call TRBJ2-3; D possibly corresponds to TRBD2 (6 bases). V shed 7 bases and J shed 3 bases, with 12 bases lying between them. Germline V gives CDR1 SGHRS, CDR2 YFSETQ. The CDR3 loop spans 13 amino acids. The CDR3 loop is CASHSGGTDTQYF. CDR3 coding DNA: TGCGCCAGCCACTCCGGGGGTACAGATACGCAGTATTTT.

This clonotype appeared once. The chain uses TRBV6-5 and TRBJ2-3; D unresolved. The V gene's germline CDR1 is MNHEY and CDR2 SVGAGI. V was trimmed by 0 bases and J by 4 bases, leaving 8 bases between them. This CDR3 region has 14 residues. The CDR3 nucleotides read TGTGCCAGCAGTTACTCCCGAGCAGCAGATACGCAGTATTTT. Translation gives CASSYSRAADTQYF.

The chain employs TRBV20-1 and TRBJ2-7, with 9 bases aligning to TRBD2. Per germline, CDR1 DFQATT and CDR2 SNEGSKA (reference sequence). The trim removed 0 bases at V and 2 bases at J, leaving 14 bases unmatched. The CDR3 is made up of 18 amino acids. CDR3 sequence (DNA): TGCAGTGCTAGAGATAGGCCCCCCTCAGCGGGGGGACCCTACGAGCAGTACTTC. It encodes CSARDRPPSAGGPYEQYF.

This CDR3 reads CAWSRDRVSTGANVLTF. In DNA form, the CDR3 reads TGTGCCTGGAGTAGGGACAGGGTATCGACGGGGGCCAACGTCCTGACTTTC. This rearrangement joins TRBV30 to TRBJ2-6; TRBD1 matches at 9 bases. The V segment lost 2 bases and the J segment 4 bases; nucleotides outside the gene matches: 9. The CDR3 runs to 17 residues. Per the germline V gene, CDR1 is GTSNPN and CDR2 is SVGIG (reference sequence).

This clonotype has a single count. The chain has TRBV6-2 or TRBV6-3 and TRBJ1-5; possible D gene TRBD1, 6 bases. Trimming took off 5 bases at V and 4 bases at J, with 15 bases between the two ends. Looked up from germline, CDR1 is MNHEY and CDR2 is SVGEGT. This CDR3 has 15 residues. For the CDR3, the DNA is TGTGCCAGCAGTATGACAGGAGCCGTAAATCAGCCCCAGCATTTT. Protein product: CASSMTGAVNQPQHF.

V usage is TRBV5-1 and J usage is TRBJ2-3, with 8 bases identical to TRBD2. The germline CDR1 and CDR2 sequences are SGHRS and YFSETQ. V was clipped by 4 bases and J by 3 bases; unmatched bases: 4. CDR3 length: 14 residues. CDR3: CASSTRLATDTQYF. CDR3 bases: TGCGCCAGCAGCACCAGACTAGCGACAGATACGCAGTATTTT.

The V and J genes are TRBV7-2 and TRBJ1-6; D may be TRBD1 (6 bases). V was pared by 6 bases and J by 14 bases, with 23 bases between. Germline V CDR1 and CDR2: SGHTA, FQGNSA. This CDR3 contains 15 residues. CDR3 sequence (DNA): TGTGCCAGCAGACCCAGGGGAGGCACGCCGAGGGCCCTCCACTTT. Translated: CASRPRGGTPRALHF.

The V call is TRBV2, the J call TRBJ2-4, with a possible D match to TRBD1 (6 bases). The CDR3 is 13 amino acids. Trimming shortened V by 4 bases and J by 3 bases, and 7 bases separated the two germline ends. Germline values: CDR1 SNHLY, CDR2 FYNNEI. The CDR3 reads CASSVDSKNIQYF. The CDR3 nucleotides are TGTGCCAGCAGTGTGGACAGCAAAAACATTCAGTACTTC.

The chain carries TRBV21-1 and TRBJ2-3; the D call of TRBD1 is as the table states it, not checked on the DNA. TRBV21-1 is a documented pseudogene. The CDR3 totals 17 residues. The CDR3 spells CASSKGGQGANTDTQYF. CDR3 in DNA: TGTGCCAGCAGCAAAGGGGGACAGGGGGCGAACACAGATACGCAGTATTTT.

The rearrangement uses TRBV5-1 and TRBJ2-5; the D gene is possibly TRBD2 (6 bases). V shed 5 bases and J shed 5 bases, with 13 bases lying between them. The CDR3 has 13 residues. Germline V CDR1 and CDR2: SGHRS, YFSETQ. CDR3 DNA: TGCGCCAGCAGTGATGGGGAGGTCGAGACCCAGTACTTC. This translates into CASSDGEVETQYF.

The V and J genes are TRBV7-2 and TRBJ1-6; D gene uncertain. CDR1 SGHTA and CDR2 FQGNSA come from the germline V gene. The CDR3 loop spans 16 amino acids. With 1 base removed from V and 14 bases from J, the gap between germline ends came to 21 bases. This CDR3 reads CASSLGGVARQGTLHF. CDR3 coding DNA: TGTGCCAGCAGCTTAGGAGGAGTCGCGCGTCAAGGGACCCTCCACTTT.

The V gene is TRBV12-3 or TRBV12-4, the J gene TRBJ2-2; D is uncertain. V lost 1 base and J lost 0, with 3 bases in between. There are 14 residues in the CDR3. CDR3 nucleotide sequence: TGTGCCAGCAGTTTAGGCCCGAACACCGGGGAGCTGTTTTTT. It codes for CASSLGPNTGELFF.

V usage is TRBV20-1 and J usage is TRBJ2-3, with a possible D match to TRBD2 (7 bases). This CDR3 spans 14 amino acids. Looked up from germline, CDR1 is DFQATT and CDR2 is SNEGSKA (reference sequence). Trimming took 5 bases from V and 2 from J, leaving 14 bases between them. The CDR3 here is CSAPKGGDTDTQYF. As DNA, the CDR3 is TGCAGTGCTCCTAAGGGGGGGGACACAGATACGCAGTATTTT.

The gene calls are TRBV11-2 and TRBJ2-1, with D unresolved. Germline V lookup: CDR1 SGHAT, CDR2 FQNNGV. This CDR3 is 12 amino acids long. The V end was cut by 5 bases, the J end by 1 base, with 3 bases between. Here the CDR3 DNA reads TGTGCCAGCAGCGGATCCTACAATGAGCAGTTCTTC. This encodes CASSGSYNEQFF. The whole variable domain, remainder taken from reference TRBV11-2 and TRBJ2-1, is EAGVAQSPRYKIIEKRQSVAFWCNPISGHATLYWYQQILGQGPKLLIQFQNNGVVDDSQLPKDRFSAERLKGVDSTLKIQPAKLEDSAVYLCASSGSYNEQFFGPGTRLTVL.

A single count supports this clonotype. The rearrangement joins TRBV12-3 or TRBV12-4 to TRBJ2-7, with TRBD2 matching 10 bases. V shed 2 bases and J 2 bases; nucleotides not matched to a gene: 3. The CDR3 has 15 residues. The CDR3 bases are TGTGCCAGCAGTTTACTAGCGGGGGACCCCTACGAGCAGTACTTC. Protein sequence: CASSLLAGDPYEQYF.

V and J are TRBV3-1 and TRBJ2-3; unclear D gene. The CDR3 consists of 16 residues. V lost 11 bases, J lost 0 bases, and 21 bases lay in between. In germline, CDR1 is LGHDT, CDR2 YNNKEL (reference sequence). The CDR3 sequence is CAEEVAKATSTDTQYF. In DNA form, the CDR3 reads TGTGCCGAAGAGGTGGCGAAAGCAACTAGCACAGATACGCAGTATTTT.

This clonotype was seen only once. This sequence joins TRBV20-1 and TRBJ2-3; the D is unclear. The germline V and J ends were trimmed by 3 bases and 7 bases, with 11 bases remaining between them. The CDR3 runs 12 residues. The V gene's germline CDR1 is DFQATT and CDR2 SNEGSKA (reference sequence). The CDR3, as DNA: TGCAGTGCTAGCCCCGAGTCACATACGCAGTATTTT. It codes for CSASPESHTQYF.

The rearrangement links TRBV12-3 or TRBV12-4 to TRBJ2-7; unclear D gene. Trimming stripped 5 bases from V and 3 bases from J, with 5 bases between. The CDR3 extends over 11 amino acids. The chain's CDR3 is CASSVDYEQYF. For the CDR3, the DNA is TGTGCCAGCAGTGTCGACTACGAGCAGTACTTC.

This clonotype was counted a single time. This rearrangement joins TRBV30 to TRBJ2-5; 7 positions match TRBD1. The trim removed 3 bases at V and 6 bases at J, leaving 10 bases unmatched. The CDR3 is 14 residues long. The germline CDR1 and CDR2 sequences are GTSNPN and SVGIG (reference sequence). In DNA, the CDR3 is TGTGCCTGGAGCTTAGGGGGCTCGTTAAAGACCCAGTACTTC. This translates into CAWSLGGSLKTQYF.

The chain recombines TRBV6-6 with TRBJ2-5, with a weak D call TRBD2 (5 bases). Germline CDR1 reads MNHNY; CDR2 reads SVGAGI (reference sequence). CDR3 size: 14 residues. Trimming pared 6 bases from V and 3 bases from J, leaving 14 bases between. The DNA of the CDR3 is TGTGCCAGCAGACAAACTAGGACGGAAGAGACCCAGTACTTC. Translation: CASRQTRTEETQYF.

The J gene is TRBJ1-1, the V gene TRBV12-3 or TRBV12-4; no firm D call. Between the trimmed V and J ends, which lost 1 base and 5 bases, there was a span of 8 bases. There are 13 residues in the CDR3. DNA for the CDR3: TGTGCCAGCAGTTTAGTGACGGGAACTGAAGCTTTCTTT. This gives the protein CASSLVTGTEAFF.

The rearrangement uses TRBV9 and TRBJ2-5; 8 positions agree with TRBD1. The germline V gene encodes CDR1 SGDLS and CDR2 YYNGEE. The CDR3 is made up of 16 amino acids. V trimming: 3 bases; J trimming: 1 base; junction bases outside the gene matches: 8. CDR3 residues: CASSAGPRGPQETQYF. The CDR3 nucleotides read TGTGCCAGCAGCGCCGGGCCCAGGGGGCCCCAAGAGACCCAGTACTTC.